The T cell receptor (beta chain) under discussion was sequenced for a study of cytomegalovirus exposure and HLA in healthy donors. Study-level results: Later on, an analysis showed TCR association rates differing by HLA locus, with DRB1 the most and HLA-C the fewest. HLA allele associations emerged for around 15,000 TCR beta sequences in a later analysis, at 0.05 false discovery rate.

Germline CDR1 and CDR2: SGHKS and YYEKEE (reference sequence). This CDR3 spans 15 amino acids. Unmatched junction bases numbered 5, after V lost 4 bases and J lost 5 bases. Turning to this clone: As yet, its antigen is unknown.

PCR was performed using 60 Vbeta and 13 Jbeta primers. TCRdb's copy holds only in-frame clones and misses some; the assay was immunoSEQ multiplex PCR. The sample contains about 120,000 clones, roughly three quarters of which appear only once. Input material: PBMCs. The clonotype comes from a man aged 18 to 30 in good health and CMV-seronegative. V is TRBV5-5 and J is TRBJ2-1; 11 nucleotides match TRBD2. CDR3 protein: CASSAGLAEDNEQFF. CDR3 sequence (DNA): TGTGCCAGCAGCGCGGGACTAGCGGAGGACAATGAGCAGTTCTTC.